This TCR beta chain was captured by sequencing in a study of CD8+CD57+ T cells in acquired aplastic anemia (dated by TCRdb to 2017 to 2018). About the study as a whole: A mean of approximately 2.9 ug of DNA, ranging from about 0.2 to 27.4 ug, was extracted from sorted CD4+ and CD8+ cells. CD8+CD57+ expansion was defined as a frequency above the mean frequency observed in healthy subjects. Results the study describes overall, beyond this receptor: CD8+ Simpson's diversity did not differ significantly between patients and healthy controls (P=0.060). Over 25 CD8+ CDR3 sequences were found in both patients and controls but appeared to be highly expressed in patients and within the immunodominant clones of the patients.

This clonotype was detected ten times or more. This receptor's antigen is unknown. Base qualities are missing; no much larger clone stands one base away. From its cysteine to its phenylalanine, the CDR3 spans 13 amino acids. The kept DNA is CDR3 alone, 39 bases in frame from the first base. According to the germline V gene, CDR1 reads MGHRA and CDR2 reads YSYEKL. V lost 4 bases and J lost 5 bases, and the count of bases not matched to a germline gene is 2. Patients chosen for sequencing had shown expansion of CD8+CD57+ cells by flow cytometry. Severe acquired aplastic anemia was diagnosed in all patients according to International Study of Aplastic Anemia and Agranulocytosis and Camitta criteria. No patient had received any therapy when blood was sampled. In this study, sorted CD4+ and CD8+ T cells from the blood of healthy subjects and of severe aplastic anemia patients had their TCR repertoires deep-sequenced. In the USA, patient enrollment took place under clinicaltrials.gov protocols 00001620, 01623167, 00001397, 00071045, 00081523 and 00961064. Ficoll-Paque density gradient centrifugation was used to isolate peripheral blood mononuclear cells. Before DNA extraction, CD4+ and CD8+ T cells were sorted with FACS or magnetic beads.

Genomic DNA was used as template for profiling of TCR beta VDJ combinations and CDR3 sequences. An Illumina HiSeq 2000 was used for TCR repertoire sequencing. Per the source publication's procedure: TRBV/TRBJ rearrangement plots, CDR3 size and DJ length profiles, and Simpson's diversity index were used to evaluate the repertoires. Whichever DNA sequence was most abundant in the deep sequencing data was defined as the immunodominant clone. CDR3 amino acid sequences were screened for sharing across subjects and were compared with published repertoires and the VDJdb database. TCRdb passed the public sequencing reads through fastp at Q25 and MiXCR, retaining productive beta sequences. Rows are combined by CDR3 protein, so each entry shows the most common genes and DNA. The V and J calls come from TCRdb's annotation, not from the publication. The table for this sample lists approximately 59,000 distinct CDR3 sequences; approximately 50% of them were counted only once. Of the sample, about 15% falls within the top ten clones.

The chain uses TRBV4-1 and TRBJ1-1; 9 nucleotides in the junction match TRBD1. The specimen was sorted CD4+, CD8+, or CD8+CD57+ T cells (not recorded which) from PBMCs. This receptor was identified in a human donor with aplastic anemia. At the DNA level, the sequence is TGCGCCAGCAGCCTCGGACAGGGGACTGAAGCTTTCTTT. It is translated as CASSLGQGTEAFF.